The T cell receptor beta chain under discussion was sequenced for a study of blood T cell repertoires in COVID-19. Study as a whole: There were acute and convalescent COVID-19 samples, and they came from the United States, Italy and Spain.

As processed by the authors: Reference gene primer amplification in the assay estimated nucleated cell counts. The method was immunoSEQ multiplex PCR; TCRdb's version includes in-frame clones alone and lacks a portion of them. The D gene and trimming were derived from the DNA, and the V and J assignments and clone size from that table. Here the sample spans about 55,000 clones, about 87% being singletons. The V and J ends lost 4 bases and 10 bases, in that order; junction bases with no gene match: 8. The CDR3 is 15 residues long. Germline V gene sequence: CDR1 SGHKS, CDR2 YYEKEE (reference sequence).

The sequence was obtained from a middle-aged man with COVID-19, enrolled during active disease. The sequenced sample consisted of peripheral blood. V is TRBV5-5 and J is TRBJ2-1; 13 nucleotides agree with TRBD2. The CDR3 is CASSLGLAGASEQFF. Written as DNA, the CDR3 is TGTGCCAGCAGCCTAGGACTAGCGGGGGCCTCCGAGCAGTTCTTC.